These 29 T cell receptor beta chains were all obtained from the same sample, sequenced in a study of human T cells and chemical hapten exposure (dated by TCRdb to the early 2020s). Interpreted using the paper, the time point label stands for: patch test 3, about 24 weeks after DPC sensitization. Reading the label with the study, this specimen's treatment or condition is: therapeutic diphenylcyclopropenone sensitization with weekly scalp DPC. Receptor libraries were prepared by RACE. TCRdb shows the sequencer as NextSeq 500. TCRdb cleaned the public reads at Q25 with fastp, built clones with MiXCR and kept in-frame beta chains. A single entry per CDR3 protein holds the most common genes and DNA from its merged rows. In this sample the table shows tens of thousands of distinct CDR3 sequences, 11% of which occur a single time. The ten largest clones capture roughly 1.5% of the sample. Sequencing was performed on whole blood, taken in connection with sensitization to the hapten diphenylcyclopropenone (DPC). The source is a woman aged 50 to 65 with alopecia areata. Some clones in this sample may be carry-over from other donors' samples.

This chain uses TRBV28 with TRBJ1-2, with D possibly being TRBD1 (6 bases). Germline V gives CDR1 MDHEN, CDR2 SYDVKM. This CDR3 region has 12 residues. V lost 3 bases and J 8 bases, leaving 10 bases between the germline ends. The CDR3 sequence: CASSFGGEGYTF. The CDR3 coding sequence is TGTGCCAGCAGTTTCGGGGGCGAGGGCTACACCTTC.

The table lists this clonotype with many counts. The gene calls are TRBV21-1 and TRBJ2-6. TRBV21-1 corresponds to a pseudogene. This CDR3 is built from 16 residues. The CDR3 DNA follows: TGTGCCAGCAGCAAACAAACCAGCTCTGGGGCCAACGTCCTGACTTTC. Translated: CASSKQTSSGANVLTF.

The gene calls are TRBV29-1 and TRBJ1-1; 9 bases match TRBD1. V dropped 3 bases and J dropped 10; count of bases not matched to a gene: 3. The CDR3 sequence is 11 residues long. CDR1 is SQVTM and CDR2 is ANQGSEA in the germline V gene. In DNA, the CDR3 is TGCAGCGTTGAGGGACAGGGATCAGCTTTCTTT. This gives the protein CSVEGQGSAFF.

This clonotype was recorded at least ten times. The V gene is TRBV20-1, the J gene TRBJ2-1; D perhaps matches TRBD2 (6 bases). The CDR3 is 15 residues long. Germline V CDR1 and CDR2: DFQATT, SNEGSKA (reference sequence). V dropped 0 bases and J dropped 3 bases, with 12 bases sitting between them. CDR3 coding DNA: TGCAGTGCTAGAGAGTCTAGCGCCGTCTACAATGAGCAGTTCTTC. It encodes CSARESSAVYNEQFF.

This clonotype was observed a few times. The rearrangement joins TRBV20-1 to TRBJ2-1; 12 bases fit TRBD2. Germline V lookup: CDR1 DFQATT, CDR2 SNEGSKA (reference sequence). This CDR3 is built from 16 residues. Trimming cost V 3 bases and J 7 bases; bases outside gene matches: 10. This CDR3 reads CSASSSGRARMNEQFF. The DNA of the CDR3 is TGCAGTGCTAGTTCTAGCGGGAGGGCCCGGATGAATGAGCAGTTCTTC.

The genes are TRBV11-1 and TRBJ2-7; 9 nucleotides match TRBD1. J lost 4 bases, V lost 5 bases, and 6 bases had no gene match. CDR3 size: 14 residues. CDR1 is SGHAT and CDR2 is FQDESV in the germline V gene (reference sequence). The CDR3, as DNA: TGTGCCAGCAGCCTGGACAGGGGTTTTTACGAGCAGTACTTC. Translated: CASSLDRGFYEQYF.

This clonotype showed up many times. In DNA, the CDR3 is TGCGCCAGCAGCTCTTCCTTGACACAACAAGAGACCCAGTACTTC. It encodes CASSSSLTQQETQYF. The chain employs TRBV5-1 and TRBJ2-5, with D unclear. Germline CDR1 and CDR2: SGHRS and YFSETQ. This CDR3 is built from 15 residues. Trimming removed 3 bases at V and 2 bases at J, with 14 bases between. Using reference TRBV5-1 and TRBJ2-5 for the parts outside the CDR3, the full variable domain is KAGVTQTPRYLIKTRGQQVTLSCSPISGHRSVSWYQQTPGQGLQFLFEYFSETQRNKGNFPGRFSGRQFSNSRSEMNVSTLELGDSALYLCASSSSLTQQETQYFGPGTRLLVL.

This clonotype was recorded many times. This chain connects TRBV12-3 or TRBV12-4 to TRBJ1-2, with D possibly TRBD1 on 5 matching bases. V was cut by 5 bases and J by 7 bases, with 20 bases left in between. The CDR3 totals 15 residues. The DNA of the CDR3 is TGTGCCAGCAGTGAAACGGGGGTCCGCGGGACTGGCTACACCTTC. It encodes CASSETGVRGTGYTF.

The genes are TRBV10-3 and TRBJ2-3, with no clear D. The V end was cut by 4 bases, the J end by 3 bases, with 8 bases between. CDR1 is ENHRY, CDR2 SYGVKD, per germline. CDR3 length: 13 amino acids. The DNA of the CDR3 is TGTGCCATCAGTGCGGTCCTTACAGATACGCAGTATTTT. This translates into CAISAVLTDTQYF.

This clonotype has a handful of counts. V usage is TRBV5-1 and J usage is TRBJ1-1, with D maybe TRBD1 (5 bases). V shed 4 bases and J shed 1 base, with 14 bases lying between them. The V gene's germline CDR1 is SGHRS and CDR2 YFSETQ. The CDR3 has 15 amino acids. For the CDR3, the DNA is TGCGCCAGCAGCAGGGGTAGCAGGGAGAACACTGAAGCTTTCTTT. This encodes CASSRGSRENTEAFF.

This clonotype was seen at least ten times. The chain combines TRBV6-1 with TRBJ1-1; 7 bases map to TRBD1. Trimming took 5 bases from V and 6 from J; bases not matched to a gene: 12. This CDR3 has 15 residues. The V gene's germline CDR1 is MNHNS and CDR2 SASEGT. The CDR3 nucleotides are TGTGCCAGCAGTACTGGACAGGCAGGGGCAGCTGAAGCTTTCTTT. It is translated as CASSTGQAGAAEAFF.

The chain uses TRBV5-1 and TRBJ2-1; D may be TRBD1 or TRBD2 (5 bases each). Trimming pared 0 bases from V and 10 bases from J, leaving 8 bases between. This CDR3 has 12 amino acids. Per germline, CDR1 SGHRS and CDR2 YFSETQ. The CDR3 here is CASSLVGREQFF. The CDR3, as DNA: TGCGCCAGCAGCTTGGTGGGACGGGAGCAGTTCTTC.

About this clonotype itself: A much more abundant neighbour one base away suggests this may be a read error. This sequence joins TRBV5-1 and TRBJ1-1, with D uncertain. Germline lookup yields CDR1 SGHRS and CDR2 YFSETQ. The CDR3 totals 15 residues. This CDR3 reads CASGLITGRNTEAFF. CDR3 nucleotide sequence: TGCGCCAGCGGCTTAATTACCGGGAGGAACACTGAAGCTTTCTTT.

This clonotype was detected only once. Just one base apart from a much larger clone, this may be a read error. The V call is TRBV27, the J call TRBJ1-2; 8 nucleotides match TRBD1. CDR3 length equals 16 residues. Per the germline V gene, CDR1 is MNHEY and CDR2 is SMNVEV (reference sequence). CDR3 sequence reads: CTSSESPLTGGYGYTF. In DNA form, the CDR3 reads TGTACCAGCAGCGAATCACCCTTAACAGGGGGCTATGGCTACACCTTC.

This clonotype has a count of ten or more. The rearrangement joins TRBV14 to TRBJ1-4; 9 nucleotides align to TRBD1. The CDR3 covers 14 residues. Germline V gene sequence: CDR1 SGHDN, CDR2 FVKESK. With 4 bases clipped from V and 7 bases from J, the junction kept 4 bases outside the gene matches. The chain's CDR3 is CASSRGTGSEKLFF. CDR3 in DNA: TGTGCCAGCAGCCGCGGGACAGGGAGTGAAAAACTGTTTTTT.

The V call is TRBV5-4, the J call TRBJ1-4, with D unclear. The CDR3 has 14 residues. Germline CDR1 SGHNT, CDR2 YYREEE (reference sequence). V was pared by 1 base and J by 8 bases, with 12 bases between. The CDR3 is CASSLYGAKEKLFF. The CDR3 DNA follows: TGTGCCAGCAGCTTGTACGGCGCAAAGGAAAAACTGTTTTTT.

This clonotype was picked up many times. The chain carries TRBV12-3 or TRBV12-4 and TRBJ2-3; D may match TRBD1 or TRBD2 (5 bases each). The CDR3 extends over 16 amino acids. Between the trimmed V and J ends, which lost 5 bases and 1 base, there was a span of 16 bases. The CDR3 spells CASSTPQRGGTDTQYF. The CDR3 bases are TGTGCCAGCAGTACCCCCCAACGAGGGGGCACAGATACGCAGTATTTT.

This clonotype was counted only a few times. Mismatch with germline at one junction end may stem from a read error. The V call is TRBV28, the J call TRBJ1-2; D ambiguous. The CDR3 totals 14 residues. The germline V gene encodes CDR1 MDHEN and CDR2 SYDVKM. This CDR3 reads CASNTLLVPYGYTF. CDR3 DNA: TGTGCCAGCAATACCCTTCTAGTGCCCTATGGGTACACCTTC.

This clonotype was detected many times. The chain is built from TRBV29-1 and TRBJ2-5, with D possibly being TRBD2 (6 bases). V was clipped by 6 bases and J by 3 bases, with 11 bases between them. The CDR3 is made up of 12 amino acids. From germline, CDR1 is SQVTM and CDR2 ANQGSEA. As DNA, the CDR3 is TGCAGCGTCGTTAGGACTAAAGAGACCCAGTACTTC. Protein sequence: CSVVRTKETQYF.

This chain uses TRBV4-1 with TRBJ1-6; 7 bases align to TRBD1. The CDR3 spans 14 residues. Germline CDR1 MGHRA, CDR2 YSYEKL. Trimming took 5 bases from V and 5 from J; bases not matched to a gene: 3. The CDR3 DNA follows: TGCGCCAGCAGCTCCGGGACAGATAATTCACCCCTCCACTTT. Protein: CASSSGTDNSPLHF.

This clonotype was observed a handful of times. This chain links TRBV6-6 with TRBJ1-4; 7 bases map to TRBD1. V lost 6 bases and J lost 8; bases outside the gene matches: 9. This CDR3 is built from 14 residues. Germline V lookup: CDR1 MNHNY, CDR2 SVGAGI (reference sequence). The CDR3 nucleotides read TGTGCCAGCAGCTCGACAGGGAGAACCGAAAAACTGTTTTTT. Its protein product is CASSSTGRTEKLFF.

This sequence joins TRBV7-9 and TRBJ2-7, with 7 positions matching TRBD1. Germline trimming cut 5 bases from V and 5 bases from J; bases unmatched to any gene: 12. Germline-derived CDR1 and CDR2 are SEHNR and FQNEAQ (reference sequence). This CDR3 is 15 amino acids long. The CDR3 bases are TGTGCCAGCAGCCCACCGACAGGGACGTTTGACGAGCAGTACTTC. This translates into CASSPPTGTFDEQYF.

This clonotype has just a few counts. The chain couples TRBV4-3 to TRBJ1-5; a possible D gene is TRBD1 (5 bases). This CDR3 comprises 17 residues. V dropped 0 bases and J dropped 3 bases, with 15 bases sitting between them. Germline CDR1 LGHNA, CDR2 YSLEER. For the CDR3, the DNA is TGCGCCAGCAGCCAAGATTATTCCCGGGACTCCAATCAGCCCCAGCATTTT. The encoded protein is CASSQDYSRDSNQPQHF.

This clonotype was found many times. J is TRBJ1-1 and V is TRBV6-6, with D unclear. CDR1 and CDR2 from the germline V gene are MNHNY and SVGAGI (reference sequence). This CDR3 has 15 amino acids. Trimming stripped 2 bases from V and 0 bases from J, with 10 bases between. CDR3 coding DNA: TGTGCCAGCAGTTACGTTGGGAGCATGAACACTGAAGCTTTCTTT. Its protein is CASSYVGSMNTEAFF.

This clonotype was counted at least ten times. J is TRBJ1-5 and V is TRBV28, with unresolved D. Germline V gene data show CDR1 as MDHEN and CDR2 as SYDVKM. V lost 6 bases and J lost 1, with 13 bases in between. The CDR3 has 15 amino acids. The CDR3 DNA reads TGTGCCAGCAGAAAAGACATTGCGAGCAATCAGCCCCAGCATTTT. Amino acid sequence: CASRKDIASNQPQHF. Full variable domain (outside the CDR3, taken from reference TRBV28 and TRBJ1-5): DVKVTQSSRYLVKRTGEKVFLECVQDMDHENMFWYRQDPGLGLRLIYFSYDVKMKEKGDIPEGYSVSREKKERFSLILESASTNQTSMYLCASRKDIASNQPQHFGDGTRLSIL.

This clonotype was recorded at least ten times. This chain links TRBV7-2 with TRBJ2-2; D gene ambiguous. V was trimmed by 1 base and J by 13 bases, leaving 13 bases between them. The CDR3 spans 13 residues. CDR1 and CDR2 (germline): SGHTA, FQGNSA. The chain's CDR3 is CASSLVQYLGLFF. CDR3 nucleotide sequence: TGTGCCAGCAGCTTAGTCCAATACCTGGGGCTGTTTTTT.

The chain is built from TRBV27 and TRBJ2-1; perhaps TRBD2 as D (6 bases). Germline CDR1 is MNHEY and CDR2 is SMNVEV (reference sequence). The germline V and J ends were trimmed by 0 bases and 9 bases, with 18 bases remaining between them. This CDR3 comprises 16 residues. The CDR3 DNA reads as TGTGCCAGCAGTTTATCGGGACTTTCCGCTCTTGGTGAGCAGTTCTTC. Protein: CASSLSGLSALGEQFF.

There are many counts of this clonotype. The chain links TRBV25-1 to TRBJ2-2, with 7 bases fitting TRBD1. CDR3 size: 17 residues. CDR1 is MGHDK and CDR2 is SYGVNS in the germline V gene. V lost 1 base and J lost 2; bases outside the gene matches: 7. CDR3 DNA sequence: TGTGCCAGCAGTGAATCTCGGACAGGCTATAACACCGGGGAGCTGTTTTTT. Translation: CASSESRTGYNTGELFF.

This clonotype was seen more than once but under ten times. CDR3 protein: CASSLEVVTGELFF. The CDR3 DNA reads TGTGCCAGCAGCTTAGAGGTGGTAACCGGGGAGCTGTTTTTT. The rearrangement uses TRBV7-6 and TRBJ2-2; no reliable D call. The CDR3 runs to 14 residues. V was trimmed by 1 base and J by 5 bases, leaving 8 bases between them. Germline V CDR1 and CDR2: SGHVS, FNYEAQ.